The 27 T cell receptor beta chains given below trace back to one sample, sequenced in a study of cytomegalovirus exposure and HLA in healthy donors. A multiplex PCR was run with 60 Vbeta primers and 13 Jbeta primers. Repertoires were generated with immunoSEQ multiplex PCR, while TCRdb's copy carries only in-frame clones and drops some. Of around 150,000 clones listed, around three fifths are singletons. Input material: PBMCs. Every receptor here comes from a male donor in good health and CMV-seronegative.

This clone was recorded once. This chain uses TRBV4-3 with TRBJ2-3; the D gene is possibly TRBD1 (7 bases). Germline CDR1 LGHNA, CDR2 YSLEER. The ends were cut back, 5 bases at V and 6 bases at J, with 18 bases in the middle. The length of the CDR3 is 15 residues. The CDR3 is CASSSRTGGMDTQYF. The CDR3 coding sequence is TGCGCCAGCAGCTCCCGGACAGGAGGGATGGATACGCAGTATTTT.

The chain combines TRBV7-2 with TRBJ2-5, with 7 bases identical to TRBD1. The DNA matches TRBJ2-7 better at its end, which makes the J call doubtful. CDR3 length: 13 amino acids. In germline, CDR1 is SGHTA, CDR2 FQGNSA. The CDR3, as DNA: TGTGCCAGCAGCTTATACAGGGGCTACGAGCAGTACTTC. Translation: CASSLYRGYEQYF.

This clone was seen only a few times. The rearrangement links TRBV10-3 to TRBJ2-3; D may be TRBD1 (6 bases). Germline V gene data show CDR1 as ENHRY and CDR2 as SYGVKD. The V and J ends lost 3 bases and 2 bases respectively, with 12 bases between them. This CDR3 region has 15 residues. CDR3 protein: CAISDAQGDTDTQYF. CDR3 DNA: TGTGCCATCAGTGACGCACAGGGTGACACAGATACGCAGTATTTT.

Regarding this clone: Compared with germline, one end of the junction differs, possibly owing to a read error. This chain links TRBV6-5 with TRBJ2-1; 9 bases align to TRBD1. Germline CDR1 and CDR2: MNHEY and SVGAGI. The CDR3 covers 14 residues. CDR3 region: CASSYSRGRDRALF. In nucleotides, the CDR3 is TGTGCCAGCAGTTACTCGAGAGGCCGGGACAGGGCCCTCTTC.

The V call is TRBV7-9, the J call TRBJ1-4; D ambiguous. Looked up from germline, CDR1 is SEHNR and CDR2 is FQNEAQ (reference sequence). CDR3 length equals 17 residues. V was clipped by 3 bases and J by 0 bases, with 14 bases between them. The CDR3 is CASSFRGRLATNEKLFF. CDR3 in DNA: TGTGCCAGCAGCTTTAGAGGGCGGCTTGCAACTAATGAAAAACTGTTTTTT.

There are a few counts of this clone. V is TRBV11-2 and J is TRBJ1-5; 7 nucleotides align to TRBD1. V shed 4 bases and J 2 bases; nucleotides not matched to a gene: 8. This CDR3 is 16 amino acids long. The germline gives CDR1 SGHAT, CDR2 FQNNGV. Here the CDR3 reads CASSSQGQVGNQPQHF. The CDR3 DNA follows: TGTGCCAGCAGCTCCCAAGGACAGGTGGGCAATCAGCCCCAGCATTTT.

The gene calls are TRBV9 and TRBJ2-7; TRBD2 agrees at 9 bases. Germline CDR1 and CDR2: SGDLS and YYNGEE. The trim removed 4 bases at V and 5 bases at J, leaving 10 bases unmatched. CDR3 size: 15 residues. The CDR3, as DNA: TGTGCCAGCAGCCCCGGGACTAGCTCCTTCCACGAGCAGTACTTC. This codes for CASSPGTSSFHEQYF. The whole variable domain, filled in from reference TRBV9 and TRBJ2-7, reads DSGVTQTPKHLITATGQRVTLRCSPRSGDLSVYWYQQSLDQGLQFLIQYYNGEERAKGNILERFSAQQFPDLHSELNLSSLELGDSALYFCASSPGTSSFHEQYFGPGTRLTVT.

The V call is TRBV5-1, the J call TRBJ2-7; possible D gene TRBD1, 5 bases. V lost 1 base to trimming and J lost 5 bases, with 13 bases between them. The CDR3 is 14 amino acids. The V gene's germline CDR1 is SGHRS and CDR2 YFSETQ. The CDR3 coding sequence is TGCGCCAGCAGCTTGAGGGGTTCCCTTGACGAGCAGTACTTC. Translating it yields CASSLRGSLDEQYF.

The rearrangement links TRBV5-6 to TRBJ1-1, with 8 bases matching TRBD1. Unmatched junction bases numbered 8, after V lost 1 base and J lost 0 bases. CDR1 and CDR2 (germline): SGHDT, YYEEEE. The CDR3 is made up of 17 amino acids. The CDR3 coding sequence is TGTGCCAGCAGCTTGATCTCAGGGGGCAAACTGAACACTGAAGCTTTCTTT. This sequence encodes CASSLISGGKLNTEAFF.

This chain links TRBV7-8 with TRBJ2-1, with 8 bases identical to TRBD1. This CDR3 comprises 13 residues. Germline CDR1 reads SGHVS; CDR2 reads FQNEAQ. With 5 bases clipped from V and 7 bases from J, the junction kept 4 bases outside the gene matches. The CDR3 sequence: CASSHRQGNEQFF. CDR3 sequence (DNA): TGTGCCAGCAGCCATCGACAGGGGAATGAGCAGTTCTTC.

This clone appeared a few times. This chain links TRBV10-3 with TRBJ1-5, with unresolved D. The CDR3 totals 12 residues. Trimming cost V 6 bases and J 3 bases, with 6 bases left between them. The V gene's germline CDR1 is ENHRY and CDR2 SYGVKD. This CDR3 is CAISPNNQPQHF. CDR3 sequence (DNA): TGTGCCATCAGCCCTAACAATCAGCCCCAGCATTTT.

In this sample, this clone turned up a few times. J is TRBJ1-1 and V is TRBV7-2, with a tentative D call TRBD1 (5 bases). V shed 10 bases and J shed 1 base, with 19 bases lying between them. The CDR3 runs 15 residues. CDR1 and CDR2 (germline): SGHTA, FQGNSA. This CDR3 is CATKRGGDPNTEAFF. As DNA, the CDR3 is TGTGCCACCAAGAGGGGCGGGGACCCGAACACTGAAGCTTTCTTT.

In this sample, this clone turned up a few times. The CDR3 nucleotides are TGCGCCAGCAGCCAAGCACTAACAGGGGCCCTCGATACGCAGTATTTT. This translates into CASSQALTGALDTQYF. The chain uses TRBV4-1 and TRBJ2-3, with 7 bases identical to TRBD1. The V gene end was trimmed by 1 base and the J gene end by 6 bases; junction bases not matched to a gene: 10. The CDR3 runs to 16 residues. Germline V gene data show CDR1 as MGHRA and CDR2 as YSYEKL.

The chain uses TRBV5-1 and TRBJ2-7, with a tentative D call TRBD1 (6 bases). V gave up 0 bases and J gave up 4 bases, with 11 bases separating them. The CDR3 contains 14 residues. The germline gives CDR1 SGHRS, CDR2 YFSETQ. CDR3 in DNA: TGCGCCAGCAGCTTGGCCGGGACATCTTACGAGCAGTACTTC. Protein sequence: CASSLAGTSYEQYF.

This CDR3 is CASSFRPDSETQYF. In DNA form, the CDR3 reads TGTGCCAGCAGCTTTAGACCGGACTCCGAGACCCAGTACTTC. V is TRBV11-2 and J is TRBJ2-5, with a tentative D call TRBD2 (5 bases). V was pared by 3 bases and J by 5 bases, with 13 bases between. The CDR3 is 14 residues long. CDR1 and CDR2 (germline): SGHAT, FQNNGV.

The CDR3 DNA follows: TGTGCCAGCAGCTTGGCGATGGGCAGGGGCAATCAGCCCCAGCATTTT. Protein product: CASSLAMGRGNQPQHF. The chain carries TRBV5-6 and TRBJ1-5; maybe TRBD1 (5 bases). Trimming removed 0 bases from V and 2 bases from J, with 12 bases in between. Germline CDR1 reads SGHDT; CDR2 reads YYEEEE. The CDR3 has 16 residues.

The chain has TRBV19 and TRBJ1-2; D unresolved. Germline V gene data show CDR1 as LNHDA and CDR2 as SQIVND (reference sequence). The CDR3 has 14 residues. The V end was cut by 5 bases, the J end by 5 bases, with 15 bases between. The CDR3 sequence: CASSPTVTTYGYTF. The CDR3 DNA follows: TGTGCCAGTAGTCCCACAGTGACAACTTATGGCTACACCTTC.

The chain uses TRBV4-1 and TRBJ2-3; tentative D call: TRBD1 (6 bases). The CDR3 totals 14 residues. V was cut by 6 bases and J by 2 bases, with 12 bases left in between. CDR1 and CDR2 (germline): MGHRA, YSYEKL. The CDR3 reads CASRRTGPTDTQYF. CDR3 nucleotides: TGCGCCAGCAGGCGCACAGGGCCCACAGATACGCAGTATTTT.

The CDR3 loop reads CASSQVPGGLRTEAFF. The CDR3 coding sequence is TGTGCCAGCAGCCAAGTGCCGGGGGGTTTGAGAACTGAAGCTTTCTTT. The rearrangement uses TRBV4-2 and TRBJ1-1; a possible D gene is TRBD1 (5 bases). This CDR3 region has 16 residues. The germline CDR1 and CDR2 sequences are LGHNA and YNFKEQ. V lost 1 base and J lost 5, with 17 bases in between.

This chain connects TRBV5-1 to TRBJ2-1; the match to TRBD1 covers 8 bases. Germline V gene lookup returns CDR1 SGHRS and CDR2 YFSETQ. V shed 3 bases and J 7 bases; nucleotides not matched to a gene: 12. The CDR3 consists of 16 residues. The DNA for the CDR3 is TGCGCCAGCAGCTCGGTGGACAGGGACTCGAATAATGAGCAGTTCTTC. Translation gives CASSSVDRDSNNEQFF.

The rearrangement uses TRBV7-9 and TRBJ1-5, with no clear D. Germline V gene sequence: CDR1 SEHNR, CDR2 FQNEAQ (reference sequence). The V and J ends lost 4 bases and 2 bases respectively, with 18 bases between them. This CDR3 is built from 17 residues. The CDR3 sequence: CASSSHGEGPGNQPQHF. The CDR3 coding sequence is TGTGCCAGCAGCTCCCACGGGGAGGGTCCGGGCAATCAGCCCCAGCATTTT.

This clone was seen once. This rearrangement joins TRBV9 to TRBJ2-7; tentative D call: TRBD2 (7 bases). There are 12 residues in the CDR3. V gave up 3 bases and J gave up 5 bases, with 9 bases separating them. Per germline, CDR1 SGDLS and CDR2 YYNGEE. The CDR3 DNA reads TGTGCCAGCAGCGAGGGGGGGGACGAGCAGTACTTC. Protein: CASSEGGDEQYF. The variable domain in full, completed from reference TRBV9 and TRBJ2-7, reads DSGVTQTPKHLITATGQRVTLRCSPRSGDLSVYWYQQSLDQGLQFLIQYYNGEERAKGNILERFSAQQFPDLHSELNLSSLELGDSALYFCASSEGGDEQYFGPGTRLTVT.

V and J are TRBV28 and TRBJ1-6; 8 bases are shared with TRBD1. Germline lookup yields CDR1 MDHEN and CDR2 SYDVKM. The CDR3 consists of 15 residues. V was clipped by 5 bases and J by 7 bases; unmatched bases: 7. The CDR3 sequence is CASSRGTGRNSPLHF. The CDR3, as DNA: TGTGCCAGCAGTCGGGGGACAGGTAGAAATTCACCCCTCCACTTT.

The rearrangement links TRBV18 to TRBJ1-1, with D perhaps matching TRBD1 (5 bases). Trimming shortened V by 2 bases and J by 4 bases, and 17 bases separated the two germline ends. The germline CDR1 and CDR2 sequences are KGHSH and LQKENI. This CDR3 spans 16 amino acids. The CDR3 reads CASSPGSPGIGTEAFF. The CDR3 nucleotides read TGTGCCAGCTCACCAGGGTCCCCAGGGATCGGCACTGAAGCTTTCTTT. The complete variable domain, with remaining parts taken from reference TRBV18 and TRBJ1-1, reads NAGVMQNPRHLVRRRGQEARLRCSPMKGHSHVYWYRQLPEEGLKFMVYLQKENIIDESGMPKERFSAEFPKEGPSILRIQQVVRGDSAAYFCASSPGSPGIGTEAFFGQGTRLTVV.

Only one count was recorded for this clone. This chain connects TRBV6-5 to TRBJ2-7, with unresolved D. The CDR3 is 16 residues long. Germline V gene lookup returns CDR1 MNHEY and CDR2 SVGAGI. Trimming took 2 bases from V and 1 from J, leaving 15 bases between them. The CDR3 nucleotides are TGTGCCAGCAGTTACGCGTCACCCGCCTCTTCCTACGAGCAGTACTTC. Protein: CASSYASPASSYEQYF.

On this clone itself: The sample holds other DNA sequences that translate to the same CDR3. The V and J genes are TRBV7-2 and TRBJ2-5; 7 positions agree with TRBD2. Trimming at V came to 4 bases and at J to 5 bases, leaving 4 bases not matched to a gene. CDR1 and CDR2 from the germline V gene are SGHTA and FQGNSA. This CDR3 is built from 13 residues. The CDR3 reads CASSSQGGETQYF. In DNA form, the CDR3 reads TGTGCCAGCAGCTCCCAGGGAGGGGAGACCCAGTACTTC. The full variable domain, completed using reference TRBV7-2 and TRBJ2-5, is GAGVSQSPSNKVTEKGKDVELRCDPISGHTALYWYRQSLGQGLEFLIYFQGNSAPDKSGLPSDRFSAERTGGSVSTLTIQRTQQEDSAVYLCASSSQGGETQYFGPGTRLLVL.

The genes are TRBV2 and TRBJ1-1; D may be TRBD1 (5 bases). The V end lost 8 bases, the J end lost 1 base, and 14 bases lay between the germline ends. The CDR3 has 14 amino acids. Germline CDR1 reads SNHLY; CDR2 reads FYNNEI. The CDR3 region is CASPRGRANTEAFF. CDR3 nucleotide sequence: TGTGCCAGCCCCCGCGGCAGGGCGAACACTGAAGCTTTCTTT.